The 21 T cell receptor beta chains below all came from one sample that was sequenced in a study of CXCR3-negative and CXCR3-positive naive CD8 T cells. Their target antigens are unknown. UMI labels and 5' RACE were used to prepare the TRB cDNA libraries. For each CDR3 protein, TCRdb gives one entry from its re-call of the 5' RACE reads, without DNA. This repertoire comprises around 140,000 distinct CDR3 sequences; its ten largest clones make up around 0.41%. Findings and caveats of the study: Researchers report that CXCR3-positive naive cells carry more hydrophobic TRB CDR3s than CXCR3-negative naive cells.

Sequenced input: naive CXCR3+ CD8+ T cells from blood. Sample subset: CD45RO-CCR7+CD27+CD95- naive CD8+ T cells expressing CXCR3 (TNR3+). The source of these receptors is a human donor in good health. Some clones in this sample may be carry-over from other donors' samples.

CDR3 sequence reads: CASTPGQWIGYTF. J is TRBJ1-2 and V is TRBV6-2 or TRBV6-3; the TRBD1 assignment by TCRdb is unverifiable without DNA. CDR1 is MNHEY and CDR2 is SVGEGT in the germline V gene. This CDR3 has 13 amino acids.

This rearrangement joins TRBV29-1 to TRBJ2-4; TCRdb's D gene call, TRBD2, goes unchecked for lack of DNA. The length of the CDR3 is 13 residues. The germline V gene encodes CDR1 SQVTM and CDR2 ANQGSEA. The CDR3 loop is CSSSGANGNIQYF.

The chain has TRBV28 and TRBJ2-7; the D call from TCRdb, TRBD2, cannot be confirmed without DNA. Germline V gene sequence: CDR1 MDHEN, CDR2 SYDVKM. The CDR3 runs to 13 residues. This CDR3 is CASSFPPFYEQYF. Variable domain in full (rest from reference TRBV28 and TRBJ2-7): DVKVTQSSRYLVKRTGEKVFLECVQDMDHENMFWYRQDPGLGLRLIYFSYDVKMKEKGDIPEGYSVSREKKERFSLILESASTNQTSMYLCASSFPPFYEQYFGPGTRLTVT.

This chain joins TRBV7-3 and TRBJ2-7; TCRdb's D gene call, TRBD1, goes unchecked for lack of DNA. Germline V CDR1 and CDR2: SGHTA, FQGTGA. The CDR3 length is 15 residues. The chain's CDR3 is CASSLWASNSYEQYF.

The chain carries TRBV29-1 and TRBJ2-7; there is no DNA to check the TCRdb D call of TRBD1. The CDR3 runs to 14 residues. The germline CDR1 and CDR2 sequences are SQVTM and ANQGSEA. The CDR3: CSVDAPGQGAEQYF.

This chain joins TRBV9 and TRBJ2-5; TCRdb's D call, TRBD1, is unchecked because there is no DNA. Germline CDR1 reads SGDLS; CDR2 reads YYNGEE. The CDR3 is 15 residues long. The CDR3 spells CASSRSGSNQETQYF.

The chain recombines TRBV20-1 with TRBJ2-7; the D call of TRBD1 rests on TCRdb alone, since no DNA is present to check it. Germline V gene sequence: CDR1 DFQATT, CDR2 SNEGSKA (reference sequence). There are 15 residues in the CDR3. The chain's CDR3 is CSAGALGQGSYEQYF.

The chain joins TRBV11-1 to TRBJ2-1; there is no DNA to check the TCRdb D call of TRBD2. Germline V gives CDR1 SGHAT, CDR2 FQDESV (reference sequence). CDR3 size: 12 residues. The CDR3 spells CASSRRDSLTFF.

The chain couples TRBV7-9 to TRBJ2-7. The length of the CDR3 is 15 residues. Germline V gives CDR1 SEHNR, CDR2 FQNEAQ (reference sequence). The CDR3 loop reads CASSSIDGTSYEQYF.

The rearrangement links TRBV29-1 to TRBJ2-7. Germline V lookup: CDR1 SQVTM, CDR2 ANQGSEA. The CDR3 has 13 residues. CDR3 region: CSVAGESSYEQYF.

CDR3 protein: CATRRGTGNDNEQFF. The rearrangement links TRBV15 to TRBJ2-1. There are 15 residues in the CDR3. Per the germline V gene, CDR1 is LNHNV and CDR2 is YYDKDF (reference sequence).

The chain joins TRBV6-2 or TRBV6-3 to TRBJ2-7. There are 13 residues in the CDR3. Germline V gene data show CDR1 as MNHEY and CDR2 as SVGEGT. The chain's CDR3 is CASSYSSSYEQYF.

This chain uses TRBV7-7 with TRBJ2-1. The V gene's germline CDR1 is SSHAT and CDR2 FNYEAQ (reference sequence). There are 17 residues in the CDR3. The CDR3 region is CASSPILVAPAYNEQFF.

The V gene is TRBV5-5, the J gene TRBJ2-1. Germline-derived CDR1 and CDR2 are SGHKS and YYEKEE (reference sequence). The CDR3 length is 13 residues. The CDR3 loop is CASSLWTADEQFF.

The rearrangement uses TRBV20-1 and TRBJ1-2; TCRdb's D call, TRBD1, is unchecked because there is no DNA. This CDR3 has 11 residues. The germline gives CDR1 DFQATT, CDR2 SNEGSKA (reference sequence). CDR3 residues: CSAEGVYGYTF.

V is TRBV10-3 and J is TRBJ2-5; the D call from TCRdb, TRBD1, cannot be confirmed without DNA. The CDR3 has 15 amino acids. Germline V gene sequence: CDR1 ENHRY, CDR2 SYGVKD. The CDR3 reads CAISAEQAPGETQYF.

V and J are TRBV28 and TRBJ2-1; TCRdb lists TRBD2, though no DNA is available to test this call. The CDR3 runs 14 residues. Per the germline V gene, CDR1 is MDHEN and CDR2 is SYDVKM. Here the CDR3 reads CASKGLAGGYEQFF.

V gene TRBV21-1 combines with J gene TRBJ2-7; TCRdb designates TRBD1, a call that cannot be tested without DNA. TRBV21-1 is listed as a pseudogene. This CDR3 spans 15 amino acids. CDR3 sequence: CASSKAGVDIYEQYF.

The chain recombines TRBV12-3 or TRBV12-4 with TRBJ2-5; there is no DNA to check the TCRdb D call of TRBD1. The CDR3 is made up of 12 amino acids. CDR3 amino acids: CASRGPWETQYF.

The V gene is TRBV29-1, the J gene TRBJ2-1; TCRdb's D call, TRBD2, is unchecked because there is no DNA. Germline V gives CDR1 SQVTM, CDR2 ANQGSEA. The CDR3 sequence is 13 residues long. CDR3 residues: CSAAGGSYNEQFF.

The rearrangement uses TRBV4-1 and TRBJ2-5; checking the TCRdb D call of TRBD2 is not possible without DNA. The CDR3 totals 13 residues. CDR1 is MGHRA and CDR2 is YSYEKL in the germline V gene. CDR3 loop: CASSGTRGEAQYF.